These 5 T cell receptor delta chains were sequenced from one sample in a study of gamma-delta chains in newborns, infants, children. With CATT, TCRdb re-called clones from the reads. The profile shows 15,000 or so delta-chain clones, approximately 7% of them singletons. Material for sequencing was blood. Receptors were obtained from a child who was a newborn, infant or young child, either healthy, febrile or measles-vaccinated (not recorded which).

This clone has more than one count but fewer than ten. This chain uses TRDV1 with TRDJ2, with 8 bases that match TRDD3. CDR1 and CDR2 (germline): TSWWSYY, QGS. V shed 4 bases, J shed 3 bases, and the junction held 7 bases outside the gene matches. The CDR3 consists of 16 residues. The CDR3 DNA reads TGTGCTCTTGGGGTTCTACTGGGGGCCATGACAGCACAACTCTTCTTT. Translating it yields CALGVLLGAMTAQLFF.

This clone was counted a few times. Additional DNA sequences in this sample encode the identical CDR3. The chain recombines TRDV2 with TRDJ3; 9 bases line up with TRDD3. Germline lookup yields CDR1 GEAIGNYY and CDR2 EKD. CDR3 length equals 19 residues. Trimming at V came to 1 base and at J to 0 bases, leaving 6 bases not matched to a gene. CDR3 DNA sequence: TGTGCCTGTGACACTGTACTGGGGGACAGCTCCTGGGACACCCGACAGATGTTTTTC. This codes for CACDTVLGDSSWDTRQMFF.

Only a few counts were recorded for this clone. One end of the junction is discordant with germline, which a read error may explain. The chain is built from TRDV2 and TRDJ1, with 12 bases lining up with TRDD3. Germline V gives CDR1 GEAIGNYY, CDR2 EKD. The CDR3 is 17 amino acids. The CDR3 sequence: CACGTGLGDTHTDKLIF. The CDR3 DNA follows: TGTGCCTGTGGCACCGGTCTGGGGGATACGCACACCGATAAACTCATCTTT.

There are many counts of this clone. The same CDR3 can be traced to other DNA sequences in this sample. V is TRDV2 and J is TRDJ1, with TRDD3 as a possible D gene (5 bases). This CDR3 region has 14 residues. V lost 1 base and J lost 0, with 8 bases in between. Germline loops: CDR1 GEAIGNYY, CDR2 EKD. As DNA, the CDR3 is TGTGCCTGTGACACATTGGGATACACCGATAAACTCATCTTT. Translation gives CACDTLGYTDKLIF.

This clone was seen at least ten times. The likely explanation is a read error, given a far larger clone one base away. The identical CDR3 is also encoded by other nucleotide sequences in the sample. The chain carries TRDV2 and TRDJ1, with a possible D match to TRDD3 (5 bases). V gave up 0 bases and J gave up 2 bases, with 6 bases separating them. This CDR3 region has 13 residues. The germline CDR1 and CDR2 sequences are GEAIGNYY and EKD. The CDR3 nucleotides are TGTGCCTGTGACACCTGGGGAACCGATAAACTCATCTTT. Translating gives CACDTWGTDKLIF.